Following are 25 T cell receptor beta chains from one sample sequenced in a study of T cell repertoires in cytomegalovirus infection (dated by TCRdb to between 2018 and 2021). Sequenced using an Illumina HiSeq 1500. TCRdb reprocessed the public reads (quality trimming at Q25 with fastp, clone calling with MiXCR) and kept in-frame beta chains. For every CDR3 protein sequence, its rows merge into one entry that carries the most common genes and DNA. Here the sample has 100,000 to 150,000 distinct CDR3 sequences; around 25% occur a single time. The ten largest make up 30% to 40% of the sample. Antigen specificity for these receptors is unknown. Sequenced input: PBMCs, sequenced either directly or after in vitro stimulation (not recorded which). The receptors come from a human donor in good health (CMV status not recorded). Some clones in this sample may be carry-over from other donors' samples.

This chain joins TRBV7-3 and TRBJ2-3, with 7 positions matching TRBD2. CDR3 size: 14 residues. Germline assignment: CDR1 SGHTA and CDR2 FQGTGA. V was clipped by 5 bases and J by 4 bases; unmatched bases: 6. The DNA of the CDR3 is TGTGCCAGCAGCGAAGGGAGGGGAGCAGATACGCAGTATTTT. Translation gives CASSEGRGADTQYF.

In this sample, this clonotype turned up many times. As DNA, the CDR3 is TGTGCCAGCAGCATCGCCGGCTACGAGCAGTACTTC. Residues: CASSIAGYEQYF. The chain carries TRBV7-2 and TRBJ2-7; no reliable D call. Germline CDR1 is SGHTA and CDR2 is FQGNSA. V lost 5 bases, J lost 3 bases, and 8 bases lay in between. The CDR3 is made up of 12 amino acids. Combining the CDR3 with reference TRBV7-2 and TRBJ2-7 gives the whole variable domain GAGVSQSPSNKVTEKGKDVELRCDPISGHTALYWYRQSLGQGLEFLIYFQGNSAPDKSGLPSDRFSAERTGGSVSTLTIQRTQQEDSAVYLCASSIAGYEQYFGPGTRLTVT.

A remark on this clonotype: A read error may be the cause here, since a much bigger clone is one base away. The chain uses TRBV7-6 and TRBJ2-5; 7 nucleotides line up with TRBD2. This CDR3 contains 17 residues. The germline V gene has CDR1 SGHVS and CDR2 FNYEAQ. The V and J ends lost 5 bases and 3 bases, in that order; junction bases with no gene match: 15. The CDR3 bases are TGTGCCAGCAGCCCAAACGCCCTTAGCGGGCTTGAAGAGACCCAGTACTTC. This gives the protein CASSPNALSGLEETQYF.

The chain couples TRBV7-2 to TRBJ2-2, with TRBD2 matching over 12 bases. Losses at the gene ends were 2 bases for V and 7 bases for J; bases not matched to a gene: 5. The CDR3 has 16 residues. Germline V gene lookup returns CDR1 SGHTA and CDR2 FQGNSA. In DNA, the CDR3 is TGTGCCAGCAGCTTACTAGCGGGAGGGCCTGTCGGGGAGCTGTTTTTT. This codes for CASSLLAGGPVGELFF.

The chain uses TRBV4-1 and TRBJ1-3; weak D call: TRBD1 (5 bases). CDR3 length equals 18 residues. Germline V gives CDR1 MGHRA, CDR2 YSYEKL. The germline V and J ends were trimmed by 3 bases and 2 bases, with 20 bases remaining between them. The CDR3 region has the DNA TGCGCCAGCAGCCAGGGGCCCCCAGAAAGGTTGACTGGAAACACCATATATTTT. Translating it yields CASSQGPPERLTGNTIYF.

V and J are TRBV7-9 and TRBJ2-1, with D unresolved. The V gene lost 6 bases and the J gene lost 7 bases, with 13 bases spanning the gap. The germline CDR1 and CDR2 sequences are SEHNR and FQNEAQ (reference sequence). CDR3 length: 13 amino acids. CDR3 residues: CASRERQENEQFF. The DNA of the CDR3 is TGTGCCAGCAGAGAACGTCAGGAAAATGAGCAGTTCTTC.

The table lists this clonotype with a few counts. The chain combines TRBV27 with TRBJ2-7; 7 positions match TRBD2. The V gene end was trimmed by 6 bases and the J gene end by 3 bases; junction bases not matched to a gene: 8. This CDR3 spans 14 amino acids. The germline V gene has CDR1 MNHEY and CDR2 SMNVEV (reference sequence). CDR3 amino acids: CASRTGTINYEQYF. In DNA, the CDR3 is TGTGCCAGCAGGACCGGGACTATCAACTACGAGCAGTACTTC.

A few counts support this clonotype. The chain combines TRBV7-8 with TRBJ2-3, with D possibly matching TRBD2 (6 bases). Germline CDR1 reads SGHVS; CDR2 reads FQNEAQ. The CDR3 is 15 amino acids. With 8 bases removed from V and 0 bases from J, the gap between germline ends came to 15 bases. CDR3 nucleotides: TGTGCCAGCCTCAGGTCGGGAGTAAGCACAGATACGCAGTATTTT. Its translation is CASLRSGVSTDTQYF.

This clonotype was seen ten or more times. The CDR3 DNA reads as TGTGCCAGCAGTTACTCGCGTATCCGGGGGGGCACAGATACGCAGTATTTT. Its protein product is CASSYSRIRGGTDTQYF. This rearrangement joins TRBV6-5 to TRBJ2-3, with 7 nucleotides matching TRBD2. CDR1 and CDR2 (germline): MNHEY, SVGAGI. The V gene end was trimmed by 0 bases and the J gene end by 1 base; junction bases not matched to a gene: 7. The CDR3 covers 17 residues.

The chain recombines TRBV29-1 with TRBJ2-5; D may correspond to TRBD1 or TRBD2 (5 bases each). The CDR3 is 12 residues long. The V end lost 6 bases, the J end lost 5 bases, and 13 bases lay between the germline ends. The germline V gene has CDR1 SQVTM and CDR2 ANQGSEA. CDR3: CSVRRDAETQYF. CDR3 nucleotides: TGCAGCGTCCGTCGGGACGCTGAGACCCAGTACTTC.

V usage is TRBV4-1 and J usage is TRBJ2-7; 10 nucleotides agree with TRBD2. J was trimmed by 0 bases and V by 1 base; bases with no gene match: 6. Germline lookup yields CDR1 MGHRA and CDR2 YSYEKL. The CDR3 contains 17 residues. The CDR3 is CASSQVAGLASSYEQYF. The DNA of the CDR3 is TGCGCCAGCAGCCAAGTTGCGGGACTAGCGAGCTCCTACGAGCAGTACTTC.

This clonotype has just a few counts. This chain joins TRBV4-1 and TRBJ1-2; D not resolved. Trimming took 3 bases from V and 3 from J, leaving 8 bases between them. Germline values: CDR1 MGHRA, CDR2 YSYEKL. This CDR3 spans 13 amino acids. As DNA, the CDR3 is TGCGCCAGCAGCCACCGGATGGACTATGGCTACACCTTC. This sequence encodes CASSHRMDYGYTF.

The V gene is TRBV29-1, the J gene TRBJ1-1; the D gene is possibly TRBD1 (6 bases). The CDR3 length is 13 residues. Looked up from germline, CDR1 is SQVTM and CDR2 is ANQGSEA. Trimming cost V 5 bases and J 5 bases, with 15 bases left between them. CDR3 sequence reads: CSVPRQGGTEAFF. CDR3 in DNA: TGCAGCGTTCCTCGCCAAGGGGGAACTGAAGCTTTCTTT.

This chain links TRBV18 with TRBJ1-1; the D is unclear. This CDR3 has 15 residues. Trimming pared 0 bases from V and 1 base from J, leaving 9 bases between. Germline V gives CDR1 KGHSH, CDR2 LQKENI. CDR3 amino acids: CASSPPSSRNTEAFF. CDR3 in DNA: TGTGCCAGCTCACCACCAAGTAGTAGGAACACTGAAGCTTTCTTT.

This clonotype was seen a few times. This chain uses TRBV6-5 with TRBJ2-7; 10 bases are shared with TRBD2. CDR1 and CDR2 (germline): MNHEY, SVGAGI. The length of the CDR3 is 13 residues. Losses at the gene ends were 10 bases for V and 5 bases for J; bases not matched to a gene: 8. The CDR3 region has the DNA TGTGCCAAGAGCGGGAGGGTCGTCCACGAGCAGTACGTC. Its translation is CAKSGRVVHEQYV.

Only one count was recorded for this clonotype. The V and J genes are TRBV7-2 and TRBJ1-1; D may be TRBD1 (6 bases). The CDR3 loop spans 16 amino acids. Germline V gene lookup returns CDR1 SGHTA and CDR2 FQGNSA. Deletions cut 5 bases from V and 1 base from J, with 17 bases between. In DNA, the CDR3 is TGTGCCAGCAGCCCCCAACCGACAGGAACGAACACTGAAGCTTTCTTT. It translates to CASSPQPTGTNTEAFF. Complete variable domain (other parts from reference TRBV7-2 and TRBJ1-1): GAGVSQSPSNKVTEKGKDVELRCDPISGHTALYWYRQSLGQGLEFLIYFQGNSAPDKSGLPSDRFSAERTGGSVSTLTIQRTQQEDSAVYLCASSPQPTGTNTEAFFGQGTRLTVV.

The CDR3 sequence is CASSQDRPAPKQFF. In DNA, the CDR3 is TGCGCCAGCAGCCAAGATCGCCCAGCCCCGAAGCAGTTCTTC. The V call is TRBV4-1, the J call TRBJ2-1, with D unclear. The length of the CDR3 is 14 residues. Looked up from germline, CDR1 is MGHRA and CDR2 is YSYEKL. V lost 0 bases and J 11 bases, leaving 14 bases between the germline ends.

The chain has TRBV10-3 and TRBJ2-7, with 10 positions matching TRBD2. CDR3 length equals 15 residues. The junction had 9 bases not matched to a gene; V was cut back by 10 bases and J by 0 bases. Germline loops: CDR1 ENHRY, CDR2 SYGVKD. In nucleotides, the CDR3 is TGTGCCACCGGGACTAGCGTGTGTGGCTCCTACGAGCAGTACGTC. The encoded protein is CATGTSVCGSYEQYV.

This clonotype was counted only a few times. CDR3: CASSQGGLTGPAEKLFF. The DNA of the CDR3 is TGTGCCAGCAGCCAGGGAGGCCTTACGGGCCCTGCGGAAAAACTGTTTTTT. The chain has TRBV5-4 and TRBJ1-4; tentatively, D is TRBD1 (5 bases). CDR1 is SGHNT and CDR2 is YYREEE in the germline V gene (reference sequence). Trimming pared 4 bases from V and 8 bases from J, leaving 24 bases between. The CDR3 is made up of 17 amino acids.

The chain has TRBV29-1 and TRBJ2-3; TRBD2 matches 7 bases. CDR1 SQVTM and CDR2 ANQGSEA come from the germline V gene. Unmatched junction bases numbered 6, after V lost 3 bases and J lost 0 bases. The CDR3 has 15 residues. For the CDR3, the DNA is TGCAGCGTTGACGGGACTATCCCTAGCACAGATACGCAGTATTTT. Amino acid sequence: CSVDGTIPSTDTQYF.

In its sample, this clonotype was seen a few times. The chain joins TRBV29-1 to TRBJ2-2, with D maybe TRBD2 (6 bases). Germline V lookup: CDR1 SQVTM, CDR2 ANQGSEA. This CDR3 has 14 residues. Between the trimmed V and J ends, which lost 1 base and 3 bases, there was a span of 9 bases. The CDR3, as DNA: TGCAGCGTTGAAGGAGCTAGCGACACCGGGGAGCTGTTTTTT. Its translation: CSVEGASDTGELFF.

This clonotype was seen only a few times. The J gene is TRBJ1-5, the V gene TRBV5-6; 9 positions match TRBD1. This CDR3 has 18 amino acids. Germline assignment: CDR1 SGHDT and CDR2 YYEEEE. V trimming: 1 base; J trimming: 1 base; junction bases outside the gene matches: 9. The DNA of the CDR3 is TGTGCCAGCAGCTTGTACAACAGGGGGCCGGAGAGCAATCAGCCCCAGCATTTT. It specifies CASSLYNRGPESNQPQHF.

This clonotype was seen only once. The chain combines TRBV7-3 with TRBJ2-2; D gene ambiguous. Trimming took 3 bases from V and 5 from J, leaving 16 bases between them. Per germline, CDR1 SGHTA and CDR2 FQGTGA. CDR3 length equals 16 residues. The chain's CDR3 is CASSFFSPIGTGELFF. The CDR3, as DNA: TGTGCCAGCAGCTTTTTCTCACCTATTGGGACCGGGGAGCTGTTTTTT.

The chain recombines TRBV12-3 or TRBV12-4 with TRBJ2-2; 8 nucleotides align to TRBD2. With V trimmed by 2 bases and J by 2 bases, 7 bases remained unmatched. The CDR3 extends over 17 amino acids. The CDR3 bases are TGTGCCAGCAGTTTAAACCCACTAGCGGTAAACACCGGGGAGCTGTTTTTT. This codes for CASSLNPLAVNTGELFF.

The table lists this clonotype with many counts. The chain uses TRBV20-1 and TRBJ2-3; D gene unclear. The V end was cut by 6 bases, the J end by 4 bases, with 8 bases between. Germline lookup yields CDR1 DFQATT and CDR2 SNEGSKA (reference sequence). This CDR3 contains 11 residues. CDR3 DNA sequence: TGCAGTGCCGCCGGATCAGATACGCAGTATTTT. It codes for CSAAGSDTQYF.